These 31 T cell receptor beta chains originate from one sample sequenced in a study of identifying expanded T cells in peripheral blood. Only in-frame clones appear in the TCRdb table, and some are missing; sequencing was by immunoSEQ multiplex PCR. The data show about 74,000 clones, roughly 81% seen once. The sequenced sample was blood. The origin of the receptors is a person aged 18 to 75 in good health.

The gene calls are TRBV28 and TRBJ2-1; either TRBD1 or TRBD2 may supply D (5 bases each). Trimming cost V 6 bases and J 0 bases, with 15 bases left between them. The length of the CDR3 is 16 residues. The V gene's germline CDR1 is MDHEN and CDR2 SYDVKM. The CDR3 bases are TGTGCCAGCAGACCCCTGGGGACGAGCTCCTACAATGAGCAGTTCTTC. It translates to CASRPLGTSSYNEQFF.

The J gene is TRBJ1-1, the V gene TRBV5-1; D gene uncertain. CDR3 size: 13 residues. The germline V gene encodes CDR1 SGHRS and CDR2 YFSETQ. V lost 8 bases and J 0 bases, leaving 11 bases between the germline ends. The CDR3, as DNA: TGCGCCAGTTCGACGAACATGAACACTGAAGCTTTCTTT. Translation: CASSTNMNTEAFF.

The chain recombines TRBV7-9 with TRBJ2-1; D not resolved. This CDR3 contains 14 residues. Germline V gene sequence: CDR1 SEHNR, CDR2 FQNEAQ (reference sequence). V was pared by 2 bases and J by 8 bases, with 13 bases between. CDR3 sequence reads: CASSLSAASHEQFF. The CDR3 DNA is TGTGCCAGCAGCTTATCGGCGGCCAGCCATGAGCAGTTCTTC. The entire variable domain, with the rest obtained from reference TRBV7-9 and TRBJ2-1, is as follows: DTGVSQNPRHKITKRGQNVTFRCDPISEHNRLYWYRQTLGQGPEFLTYFQNEAQLEKSRLLSDRFSAERPKGSFSTLEIQRTEQGDSAMYLCASSLSAASHEQFFGPGTRLTVL.

The chain carries TRBV29-1 and TRBJ2-2; D unclear. The CDR3 is 13 residues long. From germline, CDR1 is SQVTM and CDR2 ANQGSEA. V lost 7 bases and J lost 3, with 12 bases in between. The CDR3 is CSDYHPDTGELFF. DNA of the CDR3: TGCAGCGACTACCACCCGGACACCGGGGAGCTGTTTTTT.

The rearrangement links TRBV19 to TRBJ1-1; TRBD1 aligns across 8 bases. The V and J ends lost 8 bases and 5 bases, in that order; junction bases with no gene match: 10. From germline, CDR1 is LNHDA and CDR2 SQIVND (reference sequence). This CDR3 region has 14 residues. CDR3 amino acids: CASCNTGGGTEAFF. The DNA of the CDR3 is TGTGCCAGTTGTAATACAGGGGGAGGGACTGAAGCTTTCTTT.

This sequence joins TRBV27 and TRBJ2-1; 8 bases agree with TRBD2. With 3 bases clipped from V and 10 bases from J, the junction kept 11 bases outside the gene matches. In germline, CDR1 is MNHEY, CDR2 SMNVEV (reference sequence). The CDR3 is made up of 15 amino acids. The CDR3: CASSFQAGGWGEQFF. As DNA, the CDR3 is TGTGCCAGCAGTTTTCAGGCGGGAGGATGGGGGGAGCAGTTCTTC.

The rearrangement joins TRBV4-3 to TRBJ1-2; 8 bases are shared with TRBD1. Germline V CDR1 and CDR2: LGHNA, YSLEER. CDR3 length: 14 residues. Losses at the gene ends were 2 bases for V and 3 bases for J; bases not matched to a gene: 2. For the CDR3, the DNA is TGCGCCAGCAGCCAACAGACAGGGGACTATGGCTACACCTTC. Translation: CASSQQTGDYGYTF.

This clone was seen only a few times. This chain joins TRBV19 and TRBJ1-5, with 9 nucleotides matching TRBD1. The CDR3 totals 14 residues. With 6 bases clipped from V and 2 bases from J, the junction kept 2 bases outside the gene matches. Germline lookup yields CDR1 LNHDA and CDR2 SQIVND (reference sequence). CDR3 DNA: TGTGCCAGTAGCAGGACAGGGGGCAATCAGCCCCAGCATTTT. Amino acids: CASSRTGGNQPQHF.

The V call is TRBV7-2, the J call TRBJ2-1; D assignment may be TRBD1 or TRBD2 (5 bases each). Per germline, CDR1 SGHTA and CDR2 FQGNSA. The CDR3 contains 14 residues. The V gene lost 4 bases and the J gene lost 0 bases, with 7 bases spanning the gap. CDR3 sequence reads: CASSSGSSYNEQFF. CDR3 nucleotides: TGTGCCAGCAGCTCAGGGAGCTCCTACAATGAGCAGTTCTTC.

V usage is TRBV4-3 and J usage is TRBJ1-1; tentative D call: TRBD1 (6 bases). V was shortened by 0 bases and J by 1 base, with 15 bases between the two germline ends. Looked up from germline, CDR1 is LGHNA and CDR2 is YSLEER. The CDR3 is made up of 17 amino acids. CDR3 in amino acids: CASSQDPQGGTNTEAFF. In DNA form, the CDR3 reads TGCGCCAGCAGCCAAGATCCACAGGGCGGCACGAACACTGAAGCTTTCTTT.

The CDR3 nucleotides read TGTGCCAGCAGTTGGCCCGGGGGCCCTTATGGCTACACCTTC. Translating it yields CASSWPGGPYGYTF. The chain employs TRBV6-5 and TRBJ1-2, with a weak D call TRBD1 (6 bases). The CDR3 covers 14 residues. V shed 4 bases and J shed 5 bases, with 14 bases lying between them. Germline assignment: CDR1 MNHEY and CDR2 SVGAGI.

The V gene is TRBV19, the J gene TRBJ2-5, with TRBD1 identical over 10 bases. With V trimmed by 5 bases and J by 6 bases, 6 bases remained unmatched. CDR1 and CDR2 from the germline V gene are LNHDA and SQIVND (reference sequence). This CDR3 is 14 amino acids long. The CDR3 is CASSFGTGVQTQYF. DNA for the CDR3: TGTGCCAGTAGTTTCGGGACAGGGGTGCAGACCCAGTACTTC. The full variable domain, its missing parts supplied by reference TRBV19 and TRBJ2-5, is DGGITQSPKYLFRKEGQNVTLSCEQNLNHDAMYWYRQDPGQGLRLIYYSQIVNDFQKGDIAEGYSVSREKKESFPLTVTSAQKNPTAFYLCASSFGTGVQTQYFGPGTRLLVL.

The chain links TRBV5-1 to TRBJ2-5; 11 bases line up with TRBD2. TRBJ2-7 matches the DNA end more closely, so the J call is doubtful. There are 15 residues in the CDR3. Per germline, CDR1 SGHRS and CDR2 YFSETQ. Written as DNA, the CDR3 is TGCGCCAGCAGTCTGACTAGCGGGATCGGCTACGAGCAGTACTTC. Residues: CASSLTSGIGYEQYF.

This sequence joins TRBV6-1 and TRBJ1-1; D ambiguous. There are 12 residues in the CDR3. The germline V and J ends were trimmed by 4 bases and 2 bases, with 5 bases remaining between them. Germline CDR1 and CDR2: MNHNS and SASEGT. CDR3 DNA: TGTGCCAGCAGTGGGGCTAACACTGAAGCTTTCTTT. Its protein product is CASSGANTEAFF.

V is TRBV10-3 and J is TRBJ2-1; D possibly matches TRBD1 or TRBD2 (6 bases each). The length of the CDR3 is 14 residues. V shed 2 bases and J shed 8 bases, with 13 bases lying between them. CDR1 is ENHRY and CDR2 is SYGVKD in the germline V gene. For the CDR3, the DNA is TGTGCCATCAGTGAGGATGGGGGGCGGGATGAGCAGTTCTTC. Its translation is CAISEDGGRDEQFF.

This sequence joins TRBV19 and TRBJ2-7; D could derive from TRBD1 or TRBD2 (5 bases each). Trimming left V 4 bases short and J 1 base short, with 8 bases between. This CDR3 has 13 amino acids. Germline V gene sequence: CDR1 LNHDA, CDR2 SQIVND (reference sequence). The CDR3 DNA reads TGTGCCAGTAGTAATGAGGGGTCCTACGAGCAGTACTTC. The encoded protein is CASSNEGSYEQYF.

The chain combines TRBV27 with TRBJ1-5; the D gene is possibly TRBD1 (5 bases). CDR1 and CDR2 from the germline V gene are MNHEY and SMNVEV (reference sequence). CDR3 length: 13 residues. Trimming removed 7 bases at V and 3 bases at J, with 10 bases between. The chain's CDR3 is CASTWGPNQPQHF. As DNA, the CDR3 is TGTGCCAGCACTTGGGGACCCAATCAGCCCCAGCATTTT.

This sequence joins TRBV19 and TRBJ2-7; 10 bases fit TRBD2. CDR1 and CDR2 from the germline V gene are LNHDA and SQIVND (reference sequence). This CDR3 has 15 amino acids. Losses at the gene ends were 5 bases for V and 3 bases for J; bases not matched to a gene: 7. The CDR3 spells CASSPSTSGFYEQYF. The CDR3 nucleotides read TGTGCCAGTAGTCCGTCGACTAGCGGGTTCTACGAGCAGTACTTC.

V and J are TRBV4-3 and TRBJ1-2, with TRBD1 matching 11 bases. The CDR3 has 16 amino acids. From germline, CDR1 is LGHNA and CDR2 YSLEER. The J segment lost 7 bases and the V segment lost 1 base, leaving 8 bases of the junction unmatched. The CDR3 reads CASSQGGTGGVGGYTF. CDR3 coding DNA: TGCGCCAGCAGCCAAGGGGGGACAGGGGGAGTCGGTGGCTACACCTTC.

This clone showed up just once. The V gene is TRBV6-5, the J gene TRBJ2-3; D may be TRBD1 (5 bases). The V end was cut by 6 bases, the J end by 3 bases, with 13 bases between. Germline-derived CDR1 and CDR2 are MNHEY and SVGAGI. The CDR3 has 14 amino acids. CDR3 sequence (DNA): TGTGCCAGCAGCCGACAGTCCTATACAGATACGCAGTATTTT. Residues: CASSRQSYTDTQYF.

This chain uses TRBV4-1 with TRBJ2-1, with 8 bases fitting TRBD2. Per the germline V gene, CDR1 is MGHRA and CDR2 is YSYEKL. This CDR3 is built from 15 residues. Losses at the gene ends were 1 base for V and 4 bases for J; bases not matched to a gene: 3. CDR3 DNA: TGCGCCAGCAGCCAAGGGGGACTAGGATACAATGAGCAGTTCTTC. Its protein product is CASSQGGLGYNEQFF.

This sequence joins TRBV4-2 and TRBJ1-4, with D perhaps TRBD1 (5 bases). V was clipped by 0 bases and J by 5 bases, with 10 bases between them. Germline V gives CDR1 LGHNA, CDR2 YNFKEQ. CDR3 size: 15 residues. This CDR3 reads CASSQDQGRNEKLFF. As DNA, the CDR3 is TGTGCCAGCAGCCAAGATCAGGGTCGAAATGAAAAACTGTTTTTT.

The chain joins TRBV5-6 to TRBJ2-2; 9 nucleotides align to TRBD1. V was clipped by 2 bases and J by 5 bases; unmatched bases: 4. This CDR3 has 15 amino acids. The V gene's germline CDR1 is SGHDT and CDR2 YYEEEE. The CDR3 DNA sequence: TGTGCCAGCAGCTTCCTACAGGGGGCAACCGGGGAGCTGTTTTTT. It codes for CASSFLQGATGELFF.

The V call is TRBV7-2, the J call TRBJ2-7; perhaps TRBD1 as D (6 bases). From germline, CDR1 is SGHTA and CDR2 FQGNSA. This CDR3 is 16 amino acids long. The ends were cut back, 5 bases at V and 0 bases at J, with 17 bases in the middle. CDR3 nucleotides: TGTGCCAGCAGCACAGGGACGGGCCTGAGCTCCTACGAGCAGTACTTC. Its protein is CASSTGTGLSSYEQYF.

The chain couples TRBV6-5 to TRBJ2-5; D is ambiguous. V lost 11 bases to trimming and J lost 7 bases, with 14 bases between them. Germline V gene data show CDR1 as MNHEY and CDR2 as SVGAGI. The CDR3 has 11 residues. The CDR3 nucleotides read TGTGCCGTTACTGAGCCGGGGACCCAGTACTTC. This encodes CAVTEPGTQYF.

This clone was detected only a few times. The chain employs TRBV7-9 and TRBJ1-1, with TRBD1 as a possible D gene (5 bases). V was shortened by 5 bases and J by 0 bases, with 10 bases between the two germline ends. CDR3 length equals 14 residues. Germline V lookup: CDR1 SEHNR, CDR2 FQNEAQ (reference sequence). The CDR3 bases are TGTGCCAGCAGCCGGGACTTAATGAACACTGAAGCTTTCTTT. Amino acids: CASSRDLMNTEAFF.

The chain employs TRBV6-5 and TRBJ2-7; D ambiguous. The CDR3 spans 14 residues. V shed 4 bases and J shed 0 bases, with 10 bases lying between them. Germline V CDR1 and CDR2: MNHEY, SVGAGI. Here the CDR3 DNA reads TGTGCCAGCAGTTTTGACGGCGGCTCCTACGAGCAGTACTTC. Its translation is CASSFDGGSYEQYF.

This sequence joins TRBV12-5 and TRBJ2-3; either TRBD1 or TRBD2 may supply D (5 bases each). Germline CDR1 reads LGHNT; CDR2 reads FRNRAP. Trimming removed 5 bases at V and 2 bases at J, with 14 bases between. The CDR3 sequence is 15 residues long. The chain's CDR3 is CASGRGTGATDTQYF. In DNA, the CDR3 is TGTGCTAGTGGTAGGGGAACCGGGGCCACAGATACGCAGTATTTT.

The chain recombines TRBV21-1 with TRBJ1-3. TRBV21-1 is annotated as a pseudogene. The CDR3 contains 17 residues. The CDR3 coding sequence is TGTGCCAGCAGCAATACTGAGGATCCCATCTCTGGAAACACCATATATTTT. This codes for CASSNTEDPISGNTIYF.

This clone has a single count. The V and J genes are TRBV7-3 and TRBJ1-4; possibly TRBD1 for D (5 bases). Trimming took 2 bases from V and 8 from J, leaving 15 bases between them. CDR1 and CDR2 from the germline V gene are SGHTA and FQGTGA. There are 15 residues in the CDR3. The CDR3 reads CASSLDGTSGEKLFF. CDR3 bases: TGTGCCAGCAGCTTAGACGGGACGTCGGGCGAAAAACTGTTTTTT. Supplemented by reference TRBV7-3 and TRBJ1-4, the full variable domain reads GAGVSQTPSNKVTEKGKYVELRCDPISGHTALYWYRQSLGQGPEFLIYFQGTGAADDSGLPNDRFFAVRPEGSVSTLKIQRTERGDSAVYLCASSLDGTSGEKLFFGSGTQLSVL.

This clone occurred once. V gene TRBV5-4 combines with J gene TRBJ2-3; D may be TRBD1 or TRBD2 (5 bases each). CDR3 length: 14 amino acids. Germline CDR1 reads SGHNT; CDR2 reads YYREEE (reference sequence). V was clipped by 4 bases and J by 2 bases, with 11 bases between them. DNA of the CDR3: TGTGCCAGCAGCCCAGGGACGACCACAGATACGCAGTATTTT. As protein: CASSPGTTTDTQYF.